Each of the 21 T cell receptor beta chains below was sequenced from the same sample in a study of blood T cell repertoires in COVID-19. Using immunoSEQ multiplex PCR, the repertoire was profiled, and TCRdb retains in-frame clones only, with some absent. The sample has over 200,000 clones; around nine tenths are singletons. The specimen sequenced was peripheral blood. Receptors originate from a man aged 55 to 70 who had recovered from COVID-19.

J is TRBJ1-6 and V is TRBV20-1, with TRBD1 identical over 9 bases. Germline lookup yields CDR1 DFQATT and CDR2 SNEGSKA (reference sequence). V shed 3 bases, J shed 0 bases, and the junction held 6 bases outside the gene matches. This CDR3 spans 17 amino acids. The CDR3 region is CSASRGQGSSYNSPLHF. In DNA form, the CDR3 reads TGCAGTGCTAGTAGAGGACAGGGGAGCTCCTATAATTCACCCCTCCACTTT.

This clone was detected only a few times. The rearrangement joins TRBV7-8 to TRBJ2-1; the match to TRBD2 covers 15 bases. This CDR3 contains 18 residues. With 5 bases clipped from V and 0 bases from J, the junction kept 5 bases outside the gene matches. Germline assignment: CDR1 SGHVS and CDR2 FQNEAQ. In DNA, the CDR3 is TGTGCCAGCAGCCACGGACTAGCGGGGGGGTACTCCTACAATGAGCAGTTCTTC. This encodes CASSHGLAGGYSYNEQFF.

The V and J genes are TRBV5-4 and TRBJ1-1; D is possibly TRBD1 (6 bases). Germline V gene data show CDR1 as SGHNT and CDR2 as YYREEE (reference sequence). V was clipped by 5 bases and J by 0 bases, with 17 bases between them. CDR3 length equals 16 residues. CDR3 nucleotides: TGTGCCAGCAGTTTCGGGCGGGGGCCCGTGAACACTGAAGCTTTCTTT. Translating gives CASSFGRGPVNTEAFF.

The rearrangement links TRBV5-4 to TRBJ2-1; the D gene is possibly TRBD2 (6 bases). With 4 bases removed from V and 5 bases from J, the gap between germline ends came to 16 bases. This CDR3 is built from 15 residues. Germline-derived CDR1 and CDR2 are SGHNT and YYREEE (reference sequence). CDR3 protein: CASSLGTALHNEQFF. The CDR3 DNA sequence: TGTGCCAGCAGCCTCGGGACTGCCCTTCACAATGAGCAGTTCTTC. The full variable domain, in which reference TRBV5-4 and TRBJ2-1 provide the parts outside the CDR3, is ETGVTQSPTHLIKTRGQQVTLRCSSQSGHNTVSWYQQALGQGPQFIFQYYREEENGRGNFPPRFSGLQFPNYSSELNVNALELDDSALYLCASSLGTALHNEQFFGPGTRLTVL.

In regard to this clone: A read error may produce the germline difference seen at one junction end. The CDR3 here is CASSIADRDQPQHF. The CDR3, as DNA: TGTGCCAGCAGCATAGCGGACAGGGACCAGCCCCAGCATTTT. The chain joins TRBV7-9 to TRBJ1-5, with 8 bases matching TRBD1. The CDR3 covers 14 residues. In germline, CDR1 is SEHNR, CDR2 FQNEAQ (reference sequence).

V usage is TRBV3-1 (or the pseudogene TRBV3-2) and J usage is TRBJ2-1; TRBD2 agrees at 10 bases. The germline gives CDR1 LGHDT, CDR2 YNNKEL (reference sequence). This CDR3 has 14 amino acids. The V gene end was trimmed by 0 bases and the J gene end by 12 bases; junction bases not matched to a gene: 5. The DNA of the CDR3 is TGTGCCAGCAGCCAAGATACAGCGGGGGGGATGCAGTTCTTC. Protein: CASSQDTAGGMQFF.

This rearrangement joins TRBV6-5 to TRBJ2-7, with 9 bases that match TRBD2. Unmatched junction bases numbered 5, after V lost 5 bases and J lost 6 bases. This CDR3 has 13 residues. The germline gives CDR1 MNHEY, CDR2 SVGAGI. The CDR3 coding sequence is TGTGCCAGCAGTCGGCGACTAGCGGCCGAGCAGTACTTC. It translates to CASSRRLAAEQYF.

The rearrangement uses TRBV27 and TRBJ1-6; D is uncertain. Germline lookup yields CDR1 MNHEY and CDR2 SMNVEV (reference sequence). V lost 6 bases and J 5 bases, leaving 8 bases between the germline ends. This CDR3 region has 13 residues. In DNA form, the CDR3 reads TGTGCCAGCAGAGGAGTTAATAATTCACCCCTCCACTTT. This translates into CASRGVNNSPLHF.

The chain couples TRBV2 to TRBJ2-5; the match to TRBD1 covers 7 bases. Germline assignment: CDR1 SNHLY and CDR2 FYNNEI. The CDR3 loop spans 16 amino acids. V gave up 0 bases and J gave up 2 bases; unmatched junction bases: 6. CDR3 loop: CASSEAGQQLQETQYF. CDR3 in DNA: TGTGCCAGCAGTGAAGCGGGACAGCAACTGCAAGAGACCCAGTACTTC.

This clone was counted a few times. The chain links TRBV16 to TRBJ1-3, with unresolved D. With 0 bases removed from V and 4 bases from J, the gap between germline ends came to 4 bases. The length of the CDR3 is 13 residues. From germline, CDR1 is KGHSY and CDR2 FQNENV. The CDR3 here is CASSQSQGNTIYF. The CDR3 bases are TGTGCCAGCAGCCAATCCCAGGGAAACACCATATATTTT.

V usage is TRBV2 and J usage is TRBJ1-1, with D tentatively TRBD1 (5 bases). Germline-derived CDR1 and CDR2 are SNHLY and FYNNEI. V shed 5 bases and J shed 6 bases, with 10 bases lying between them. The CDR3 covers 12 residues. The DNA for the CDR3 is TGTGCCAGCAGTAACTCCAGGGCTGAAGCTTTCTTT. Protein product: CASSNSRAEAFF.

V usage is TRBV27 and J usage is TRBJ2-2, with a possible D match to TRBD1 (5 bases). CDR1 MNHEY and CDR2 SMNVEV come from the germline V gene (reference sequence). V was shortened by 4 bases and J by 7 bases, with 16 bases between the two germline ends. This CDR3 has 15 amino acids. The DNA of the CDR3 is TGTGCCAGCAGTTCCATGGACATACCGAGCGGGGAGCTGTTTTTT. Residues: CASSSMDIPSGELFF.

V gene TRBV19 combines with J gene TRBJ2-7; 15 positions agree with TRBD2. Germline lookup yields CDR1 LNHDA and CDR2 SQIVND (reference sequence). This CDR3 comprises 16 residues. The trim removed 4 bases at V and 5 bases at J, leaving 6 bases unmatched. The CDR3: CASSNGGLAGGHEQYF. The DNA of the CDR3 is TGTGCCAGTAGTAATGGGGGACTAGCGGGAGGTCACGAGCAGTACTTC.

The genes are TRBV27 and TRBJ2-3; the match to TRBD2 covers 7 bases. Germline values: CDR1 MNHEY, CDR2 SMNVEV (reference sequence). The CDR3 sequence is 17 residues long. The J segment lost 3 bases and the V segment lost 0 bases, leaving 9 bases of the junction unmatched. The CDR3 loop reads CASSLSSGRGFTDTQYF. The CDR3, as DNA: TGTGCCAGCAGTTTATCGAGTGGGCGGGGGTTTACAGATACGCAGTATTTT.

This chain connects TRBV19 to TRBJ1-3; the D is unclear. This CDR3 has 14 residues. Germline assignment: CDR1 LNHDA and CDR2 SQIVND (reference sequence). The ends were cut back, 8 bases at V and 0 bases at J, with 11 bases in the middle. Here the CDR3 DNA reads TGTGCCAGTCTGCGCCGAGGCTCTGGAAACACCATATATTTT. Protein product: CASLRRGSGNTIYF.

The rearrangement links TRBV19 to TRBJ2-6; D is undetermined. Trimming took 3 bases from V and 0 from J, leaving 6 bases between them. The germline V gene has CDR1 LNHDA and CDR2 SQIVND (reference sequence). The CDR3 has 15 amino acids. The CDR3 sequence: CASSIPSSGANVLTF. As DNA, the CDR3 is TGTGCCAGTAGTATCCCCAGCTCTGGGGCCAACGTCCTGACTTTC.

The table lists this clone with a few counts. The chain has TRBV7-9 and TRBJ1-1; 9 nucleotides align to TRBD1. J gave up 3 bases and V 5 bases, and 4 bases lay outside the gene matches. This CDR3 spans 14 amino acids. Germline-derived CDR1 and CDR2 are SEHNR and FQNEAQ (reference sequence). The DNA of the CDR3 is TGTGCCAGCAGCCCTACAGGGGGCCACACTGAAGCTTTCTTT. Its protein is CASSPTGGHTEAFF.

The chain couples TRBV9 to TRBJ1-4; D not certain. V was pared by 2 bases and J by 4 bases, with 12 bases between. This CDR3 contains 15 residues. Germline CDR1 SGDLS, CDR2 YYNGEE. DNA for the CDR3: TGTGCCAGCAGCGTTGGGAATCGGGATAATGAAAAACTGTTTTTT. It encodes CASSVGNRDNEKLFF. Combining the CDR3 with reference TRBV9 and TRBJ1-4 gives the whole variable domain DSGVTQTPKHLITATGQRVTLRCSPRSGDLSVYWYQQSLDQGLQFLIQYYNGEERAKGNILERFSAQQFPDLHSELNLSSLELGDSALYFCASSVGNRDNEKLFFGSGTQLSVL.

The chain uses TRBV5-4 and TRBJ2-1, with 10 bases matching TRBD2. The CDR3 extends over 15 amino acids. Germline CDR1 SGHNT, CDR2 YYREEE (reference sequence). Trimming cost V 3 bases and J 10 bases; bases outside gene matches: 10. The CDR3 nucleotides read TGTGCCAGCAGCTCCGGACTAGCGGTAAGGGAGGAGCAGTTCTTC. Amino acids: CASSSGLAVREEQFF.

The chain employs TRBV19 and TRBJ1-5; D unresolved. The CDR3 consists of 13 residues. Germline V gives CDR1 LNHDA, CDR2 SQIVND (reference sequence). V was shortened by 5 bases and J by 4 bases, with 9 bases between the two germline ends. CDR3 sequence: CASSSLRNQPQHF. CDR3 nucleotides: TGTGCCAGTAGTTCCCTGAGAAATCAGCCCCAGCATTTT.

This chain links TRBV19 with TRBJ1-5; 11 bases match TRBD1. J gave up 5 bases and V 2 bases, and 2 bases lay outside the gene matches. Germline V gene sequence: CDR1 LNHDA, CDR2 SQIVND (reference sequence). CDR3 length equals 15 residues. CDR3 nucleotide sequence: TGTGCCAGTAGTATATGGGACAGGGGGGATCAGCCCCAGCATTTT. Amino acids: CASSIWDRGDQPQHF. The full variable domain, rest sourced from reference TRBV19 and TRBJ1-5, is DGGITQSPKYLFRKEGQNVTLSCEQNLNHDAMYWYRQDPGQGLRLIYYSQIVNDFQKGDIAEGYSVSREKKESFPLTVTSAQKNPTAFYLCASSIWDRGDQPQHFGDGTRLSIL.